The present T cell receptor (beta chain) was sequenced within a study of T cell changes during pregnancy in multiple sclerosis. TCRdb's table, derived via immunoSEQ multiplex PCR, lists solely in-frame clones and lacks some. The table includes more than 25,000 clones, 87% detected once. The CDR3 covers 11 residues. The ends were cut back, 7 bases at V and 8 bases at J, with 9 bases in the middle. Germline assignment: CDR1 MNHNY and CDR2 SVGAGI (reference sequence). Sequencing used CD8+ T cells from peripheral blood mononuclear cells, obtained in the first trimester of pregnancy. The chain combines TRBV6-6 with TRBJ2-1, with D uncertain. This clonotype was sampled from a female donor with multiple sclerosis, enrolled in a pregnancy study. The CDR3 loop is CASTDSDEQFF. The CDR3 DNA sequence: TGTGCCAGCACAGACTCGGATGAGCAGTTCTTC.